What follows are 3 T cell receptor beta chains derived from one specimen sequenced in a study of blood T cells in healthy people across ages. Through a sample-barcoded 5' primer and a J-beta primer mix, a second PCR was run for 7 to 11 cycles. TCRdb called the 5' RACE reads again in MiXCR, with one record for every CDR3 protein. The sample lists around 800,000 distinct CDR3 sequences; roughly 50% were seen once. Source material: blood. These receptors originate from a man aged 80 or over in good health.

This rearrangement joins TRBV27 to TRBJ1-5; D may correspond to TRBD1 or TRBD2 (5 bases each). Near its end, the DNA agrees better with TRBJ2-3, so the J call may be wrong. CDR3 size: 15 residues. Germline V gene sequence: CDR1 MNHEY, CDR2 SMNVEV (reference sequence). As DNA, the CDR3 is TGTGCCAGCCGCGTCGGGGCGTTAAGCAATCAGCCCCAGTATTTT. Its translation is CASRVGALSNQPQYF.

The chain couples TRBV12-3 or TRBV12-4 to TRBJ2-1, with D unresolved. CDR3 length: 15 residues. Between the trimmed V and J ends, which lost 6 bases and 3 bases, there was a span of 15 bases. Written as DNA, the CDR3 is TGTGCCAGCAGCCCAAGCGCCAACTTCTACAATGAGCAGTTCTTC. It yields the protein CASSPSANFYNEQFF.

The chain combines TRBV9 with TRBJ1-1; D gene unclear. CDR1 is SGDLS, CDR2 YYNGEE, per germline. V lost 0 bases and J lost 8, with 14 bases in between. The CDR3 has 14 residues. CDR3 in DNA: TGTGCCAGCAGCGTAGCTACAGCCCCGACCGAAGCTTTCTTT. It codes for CASSVATAPTEAFF.